The clone carrying this T cell receptor beta chain was counted between two and nine times. The antigen remains unidentified. V was shortened by 2 bases and J by 4 bases, with 24 bases between the two germline ends. This CDR3 is built from 18 residues. Per the germline V gene, CDR1 is MNHEY and CDR2 is SVGAGI. The data originate from a study of blood T cells in healthy people across ages. Study results and limitations: Higher naive T cell percentage went strongly together with higher TCR beta diversity. A roughly linear age-dependent decrease characterized TCR beta diversity per million T cells.

Samples had at least 6.5 million PBMCs isolated from them. A second PCR, run for about 7 to 11 cycles, used a sample-barcoded 5' primer plus a J-beta primer mix. Every cDNA was tagged by a template-switch adaptor with 12 random nucleotides. From the 5' RACE reads, TCRdb called clonotypes with MiXCR, one entry per CDR3 protein. The sample consists of about 640,000 distinct CDR3 sequences, approximately 59% of them appearing once. Sample: blood. This rearrangement joins TRBV6-5 to TRBJ2-7, with D perhaps TRBD1 (5 bases). This TCR was recovered from a man aged 55 to 70 in good health. CDR3 DNA: TGTGCCAGCAGTTACGCGGCCGATGGGGCCGTCAGTCGGTACGAGCAGTACTTC. Protein: CASSYAADGAVSRYEQYF.